Each of the 11 T cell receptor beta chains below was sequenced from the same sample in a study of T cell repertoires in ileal Crohn's disease. Clones were read by immunoSEQ multiplex PCR, and TCRdb kept only the in-frame ones, dropping some. The repertoire holds fewer than 5,500 clones, roughly four fifths seen once, with about an eighth in the top ten. The specimen was ileal tissue. The receptors originated from an adult with Crohn's disease.

This clone was seen a few times. V usage is TRBV10-2 and J usage is TRBJ2-7; possible D gene TRBD2, 7 bases. The CDR3 has 11 amino acids. Looked up from germline, CDR1 is WSHSY and CDR2 is SAAADI. V was cut by 10 bases and J by 6 bases, with 13 bases left in between. The CDR3 region is CAILGGLEQYF. The CDR3 region has the DNA TGCGCCATCCTGGGGGGGCTCGAGCAGTACTTC.

This clone was counted between two and nine times. The chain uses TRBV10-3 and TRBJ2-7, with 9 bases aligning to TRBD2. V was pared by 0 bases and J by 4 bases, with 4 bases of the junction left unmatched. CDR3 size: 15 residues. The germline V gene encodes CDR1 ENHRY and CDR2 SYGVKD. CDR3 in DNA: TGTGCCATCAGTGAGTCGGGGCGGGGGGGGTACGAGCAGTACTTC. Protein sequence: CAISESGRGGYEQYF.

The CDR3 coding sequence is TGTGCCAGCAGCTTAGACGATATAGCGGGGTCGGATACGCAGTATTTT. Translation gives CASSLDDIAGSDTQYF. The V gene is TRBV11-2, the J gene TRBJ2-3, with 8 nucleotides matching TRBD2. The V segment lost 0 bases and the J segment 6 bases; nucleotides outside the gene matches: 8. Looked up from germline, CDR1 is SGHAT and CDR2 is FQNNGV. The CDR3 contains 16 residues.

The chain employs TRBV27 and TRBJ1-5; D remains ambiguous. Trimming removed 6 bases at V and 5 bases at J, with 11 bases between. The CDR3 runs 13 residues. Germline V CDR1 and CDR2: MNHEY, SMNVEV (reference sequence). CDR3 coding DNA: TGTGCCAGCAGGGGGAGTCGGTATCAGCCCCAGCATTTT. It translates to CASRGSRYQPQHF.

The V and J genes are TRBV6-5 and TRBJ2-2; TRBD2 matches at 8 bases. The germline CDR1 and CDR2 sequences are MNHEY and SVGAGI. After removal of 8 bases from V and 7 bases from J, the junction contained 12 bases not matched to a gene. CDR3 length equals 15 residues. CDR3 sequence: CASSSTGGADGELFF. The CDR3 DNA reads TGTGCCAGCTCTTCAACGGGGGGGGCCGACGGGGAGCTGTTTTTT.

This clone was counted a single time. The J gene is TRBJ2-4, the V gene TRBV4-1, with 8 bases aligning to TRBD1. Germline-derived CDR1 and CDR2 are MGHRA and YSYEKL. The CDR3 loop spans 16 amino acids. V shed 4 bases, J shed 3 bases, and the junction held 8 bases outside the gene matches. In DNA, the CDR3 is TGCGCCAGCAGCCCAGGGGGCGAACGACTCAAAAACATTCAGTACTTC. It translates to CASSPGGERLKNIQYF.

The chain links TRBV7-8 to TRBJ2-3, with 10 bases aligning to TRBD2. Germline-derived CDR1 and CDR2 are SGHVS and FQNEAQ. V lost 5 bases and J lost 1; bases outside the gene matches: 9. The CDR3 covers 17 residues. The CDR3 sequence is CASSKRGGTSGTDTQYF. CDR3 DNA sequence: TGTGCCAGCAGCAAAAGGGGCGGGACTAGCGGCACAGATACGCAGTATTTT.

The chain recombines TRBV6-1 with TRBJ1-5; TRBD1 matches 11 bases. This CDR3 contains 15 residues. Looked up from germline, CDR1 is MNHNS and CDR2 is SASEGT. Trimming took 10 bases from V and 6 from J; bases not matched to a gene: 11. This CDR3 reads CATRTGGSWSQPQHF. CDR3 nucleotides: TGTGCCACCAGGACAGGGGGCAGCTGGTCTCAGCCCCAGCATTTT.

The chain links TRBV10-2 to TRBJ2-7; no reliable D call. V lost 3 bases to trimming and J lost 1 base, with 7 bases between them. The germline CDR1 and CDR2 sequences are WSHSY and SAAADI. This CDR3 spans 13 amino acids. The CDR3: CASSDRISYEQYF. CDR3 in DNA: TGCGCCAGCAGTGACAGGATTTCCTACGAGCAGTACTTC.

Only a few counts were recorded for this clone. The genes are TRBV7-7 and TRBJ2-5; the match to TRBD2 covers 9 bases. The trim removed 1 base at V and 4 bases at J, leaving 7 bases unmatched. The CDR3 sequence is 16 residues long. Germline CDR1 and CDR2: SSHAT and FNYEAQ (reference sequence). This chain's CDR3 is CASSLGSGSGGETQYF. The CDR3 region has the DNA TGTGCCAGCAGCTTAGGATCGGGTAGCGGGGGAGAGACCCAGTACTTC.

The V gene is TRBV5-1, the J gene TRBJ2-1, with 12 nucleotides matching TRBD2. After removal of 0 bases from V and 7 bases from J, the junction contained 8 bases not matched to a gene. The V gene's germline CDR1 is SGHRS and CDR2 YFSETQ. The CDR3 is made up of 17 amino acids. The CDR3 sequence: CASSLGVLAGGRNEQFF. The DNA for the CDR3 is TGCGCCAGCAGCTTGGGCGTCCTAGCGGGGGGGCGTAATGAGCAGTTCTTC.